This T cell receptor beta chain was captured by sequencing in a study of cytomegalovirus exposure and HLA in healthy donors (dated 2017 in TCRdb). About the full investigation: An earlier analysis of roughly 570 of the donors reported 276 Gb of sequence data and around 120 million unique TCR beta sequences obtained from roughly 180 million T cells. Donor age, sex, ethnicity and CMV serostatus were compiled alongside the repertoire data. The study profiled the T cell repertoires of fewer than 850 subjects by immunosequencing and related them to cytomegalovirus serostatus. The genetic ancestry cluster associated with self-reported Caucasian donors included about four fifths of the 398 genotyped donors. The study was designed to test whether signatures of past pathogen exposure could be identified by cataloging public T cell receptors. The number of donors typed differed by locus, with roughly 620-640 for A, B, C, DRB1 and DQB1, roughly 520 for DQA1, 600 to 610 for DPA1, and around 450 for DPB1. The later analysis used no new phenotypic data to find candidate immune exposures, relying instead on TCR beta sequences and their occurrence across donors. All discovery cohort repertoires had been generated using a single sequencing platform. Besides the first cohort of 666 subjects, a separate validation cohort made up of some 110 different subjects was used. Approximately 310 gigabases of sequencing data and some 85 million unique TCR sequences were included in an early release covering about 700 HLA-typed donors. In a later genetic analysis, genome-wide SNP genotypes for about three fifths of the 666 donors were used, and that subset was treated as a discovery cohort. Roughly 5 DR-DQ haplotypes were treated as single units for association and clustering because of strong linkage in the cohort. Across roughly 420 genotyped donors of the cohort, an average of approximately 240,000 unique TCR beta nucleotide sequences per donor were sequenced, and roughly a sixth of those sequences were non-productive. The study combined high-throughput TCR immunosequencing, statistical association of individual TCRs with disease status, and machine learning to predict cytomegalovirus infection status. In an earlier analysis of roughly 600 of the donors, high-throughput TCR beta sequencing was used to judge whether each TCR beta V gene segment behaved as functional or pseudogenic. A later analysis re-examined previously published TCR beta repertoires from hundreds of donors and added high-resolution HLA genotyping to investigate patterns of TCR occurrence. HLA typing covered class I and class II loci at four-digit resolution. The research as a whole found: In an earlier analysis of 587 of the donors, most TCR beta V segments appeared in productive rearrangements about 87% or about 30% of the time, broadly matching IMGT annotations. V-gene and J-gene trimming of TCR beta chains was associated with a missense DCLRE1C variant in a later genetic analysis, and the association was replicated in an independent cohort. The study listed 164 TCR beta chains as associated with cytomegalovirus. Three of the identified cytomegalovirus-associated TCR beta chains were confirmed in vitro to be specific for cytomegalovirus antigens. A group of highly shared sequence variants was considered likely to be a technical artifact of the sequencing pipeline. For the cohort, immune exposure information was limited to CMV serostatus. In a later genetic analysis, fewer N-insertions in productive TCRs were reported among donors in an Asian-associated ancestry cluster than the 666-donor mean. According to the authors, the approach could potentially be generalized to other disease states and immunological phenotypes. A further reported finding was that TCR beta sequences accurately predicted the HLA-A and HLA-B alleles for most subjects in the first cohort. Across donors, most TCR sequences were observed very rarely, whereas some public TCRs were present in many individuals. A later analysis found that TCR association rates varied across HLA loci, with DRB1 alleles showing the most associated TCRs and HLA-C alleles the fewest. Over 15 rarely observed V segments, including chromosome 9 orphons, were excluded from the earlier analysis of about 610 of the donors because counts were too low. The classifier was reported to diagnose cytomegalovirus status with high specificity and sensitivity in both the original cohort and the validation cohort. Some IMGT-functional V segments, including TRBV6-2 and TRBV6-3, could not be told apart with the 87-base-pair reads, so those segments were excluded. Presence/absence analyses assumed roughly uniform sequencing depth across donors, an assumption that may not hold. HLA typing was unavailable for some donors at each locus, so association tests used only the typed subset. According to a later analysis, most CMV-associated TCR beta chains appeared to be HLA-restricted, and the HLA associations seemed to be driven largely by CMV exposure. Linkage disequilibrium might explain the correlated functional status among segregating V segments, but an unknown experimental factor could not be excluded. Compared with equally common non-associated chains, HLA-associated TCR beta chains in a later analysis were more clonally expanded and had lower generation probabilities. Only TCR beta chains were sequenced in this cohort, and the absence of alpha or paired-chain data limited detectable features. In a later analysis, several top co-occurrence clusters were reported to appear linked to parvovirus B19, influenza, CMV and Epstein-Barr virus. When HLA alleles, especially DR and DQ, strongly co-occurred, TCR associations were difficult to assign to individual alleles. Specific HLA alleles were associated with 16,951 TCR beta sequences at a false discovery rate of 0.05 in a later analysis.

As for this clone: Its antigen has not been determined. An end of the junction differs from the germline gene, which may be a read error. Other DNA sequences in the sample encode the same CDR3.

In total, 600 or so healthy bone marrow donors made up the cohort. All cohort members were sampled while nominally healthy, although unrecorded immune exposures were likely present. The donor tested CMV seronegative and was one of the 352 seronegative cohort members. A peripheral blood sample was collected from each donor, and TCR beta sequencing was performed on peripheral blood mononuclear cells. The Qiagen DNeasy Blood Extraction Kit was used to extract genomic DNA from the blood cell samples. The germline V gene gives CDR1 as SQVTM and CDR2 as ANQGSEA. Inclusive of the bounding cysteine and phenylalanine, the CDR3 is 13 residues long. Only the CDR3 part of the read is kept: 39 bases, read in frame from the first base. Library preparation was by the immunoSEQ multiplex PCR assay. The multiplex PCR relied on a mix of 60 forward primers for TCR Vbeta segments and 13 reverse primers for TCR Jbeta segments. The CDR3 region of rearranged TCR beta genes was amplified from genomic DNA by a multiplex PCR assay. The amplified TCR beta libraries were sequenced on the Illumina HiSeq System as 87-base-pair reads. Per the authors' processing: Across the 600 to 700 repertoires, a later analysis counted approximately 75 million unique TCR beta chains, about 10 million of which were shared by at least two donors. Raw reads were error-corrected and collapsed into unique sequences with a nearest-neighbor algorithm that merged closely related sequences to remove PCR and sequencing errors. To assign V, D and J gene segments, CDR3 sequences were aligned to IMGT reference sequences. For a sequence to be retained, a match of at least six nucleotides to both a V gene segment and a J gene segment was required. A rearrangement counted as productive if the CDR3 had no stop codons and remained in frame with V and J, and every other rearrangement counted as non-productive. CDR3 was defined according to IMGT convention as the region running from the second conserved V-encoded cysteine to the conserved J-encoded phenylalanine. Sequences without an unambiguous match to a single V gene segment were excluded from the earlier analysis of almost 600 of the donors. An earlier analysis of 587 of the donors classified V segments as functional when productive rearrangements were above 56.7% and as segregating when the standard deviation between donors was above 5%. To diagnose cytomegalovirus status from the catalog of TCR beta chain sequences, a statistical classification framework was built. A later analysis assigned V and J genes by comparing TCR nucleotide sequences with IMGT/GENE-DB human TR gene sequences. A later analysis assigned CDR3 sequences and most-parsimonious VDJ recombination scenarios with the TCRdist pipeline. In a later analysis, every TCR beta chain was defined by the combination of its CDR3 amino acid sequence and its V-gene family, and reads without a unique V-gene family were dropped. In a later analysis, around 600 highly shared, low-generation-probability nucleotide sequences were removed to address suspected cross-contamination and a sequencing artifact. A later analysis calculated a clonal expansion index for each public chain from normalized within-repertoire ranks of inferred template counts. In a later analysis, generation probabilities were computed using a VDJ recombination model fitted to out-of-frame rearrangements, and the results were checked against IGoR. A later analysis scored TCR-TCR, TCR-HLA and TCR-CMV co-occurrence with hypergeometric tests, applying a repertoire-size bias correction to TCR pairs. A later analysis estimated false discovery rates by permuting HLA or CMV assignments 20 times. In a later analysis, co-occurring TCRs were grouped with DBSCAN, and TCRdist sequence similarity was added when clustering was performed within HLA-allele-positive subsets. For co-occurrence clustering, repertoires with fewer than 30,000 or more than 120,000 public chains were excluded, along with 5 or 6 repertoires with anomalous nucleotide sharing. As stored in TCRdb, this immuneACCESS dataset retains in-frame rearrangements with V and J assigned. A fraction of the clones does not appear; measured against another copy, unresolved V genes explain less than half of the discrepancy, and the remainder lacks a known reason. V and J calls and clone size are as listed in that table; D and trimming were resolved from the DNA. In all, the sample holds 100,000 to 150,000 clones, and roughly 80% of those were seen once. The ten largest clones capture roughly 6.1% of the sample.

The sample consisted of PBMCs. This TCR was sampled from a woman aged 40 to 55 in good health and CMV-seronegative. The chain is made from TRBV29-1 and TRBJ1-1; 8 bases in the middle match TRBD1. The CDR3 reads CSARRQGNTEAFF. The nucleotide sequence is given as TGCAGCGCGCGCAGACAGGGGAACACCGAAGCTTTCTTT.